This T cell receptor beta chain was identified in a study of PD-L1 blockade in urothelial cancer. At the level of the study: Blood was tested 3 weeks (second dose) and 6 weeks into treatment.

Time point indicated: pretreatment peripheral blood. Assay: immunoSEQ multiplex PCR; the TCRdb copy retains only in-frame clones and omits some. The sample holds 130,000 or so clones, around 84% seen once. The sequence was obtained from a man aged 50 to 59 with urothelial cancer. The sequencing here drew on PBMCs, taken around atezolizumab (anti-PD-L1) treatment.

The chain's CDR3 is CASSPHPHREGRAFF. The CDR3 nucleotides read TGTGCCAGCAGTCCCCACCCCCACAGGGAAGGGAGAGCTTTCTTT. The chain has TRBV6-1 and TRBJ1-1; D is possibly TRBD1 (6 bases). This CDR3 is 15 amino acids long. Trimming removed 5 bases at V and 10 bases at J, with 23 bases between. Germline V gene data show CDR1 as MNHNS and CDR2 as SASEGT.